The 30 T cell receptor beta chains below were found in one sample sequenced in a study of T cell repertoires in cytomegalovirus infection. TCRdb passed the reads through MiXCR, listing each CDR3 protein once. This sample has 350,000 to 500,000 distinct CDR3 sequences; 31% occur once, and the top ten carry roughly 13%. The sequencing input was PBMCs. The receptor source for this set is a human donor in good health (CMV status not recorded). Some clones in this sample may be carry-over from other donors' samples.

This clonotype was recorded a few times. This chain joins TRBV7-6 and TRBJ2-3, with TRBD2 identical over 13 bases. The V segment lost 5 bases and the J segment 1 base; nucleotides outside the gene matches: 9. Germline V gene lookup returns CDR1 SGHVS and CDR2 FNYEAQ. This CDR3 is built from 18 residues. The chain's CDR3 is CASSPRSTSGGGTDTQYF. The CDR3 DNA sequence: TGTGCCAGCAGCCCTAGATCAACTAGCGGGGGGGGCACAGATACGCAGTATTTT.

This clonotype was observed at least ten times. V usage is TRBV7-2 and J usage is TRBJ1-5; D perhaps matches TRBD1 (6 bases). This CDR3 has 14 amino acids. The germline V gene has CDR1 SGHTA and CDR2 FQGNSA. Trimming cost V 4 bases and J 5 bases, with 12 bases left between them. The DNA for the CDR3 is TGTGCCAGCAGCTCACAGGGATGGGATCAGCCCCAGCATTTT. Protein sequence: CASSSQGWDQPQHF.

This clonotype has more than one count but fewer than ten. V usage is TRBV10-3 and J usage is TRBJ1-1; 9 bases fit TRBD1. V dropped 6 bases and J dropped 5; count of bases not matched to a gene: 10. CDR1 is ENHRY and CDR2 is SYGVKD in the germline V gene. This CDR3 contains 15 residues. This CDR3 is CAISQLQGAGTEAFF. The CDR3 region has the DNA TGTGCCATCAGCCAGTTACAGGGGGCTGGAACTGAAGCTTTCTTT.

The CDR3 loop reads CASSYSSGDGGGYNEQFF. CDR3 DNA: TGTGCCAGCAGTTACTCGTCTGGTGACGGGGGAGGCTACAATGAGCAGTTCTTC. The chain employs TRBV6-5 and TRBJ2-1, with TRBD2 as a possible D gene (6 bases). The V gene's germline CDR1 is MNHEY and CDR2 SVGAGI. V was clipped by 0 bases and J by 3 bases, with 18 bases between them. This CDR3 is 18 amino acids long.

Note on this clonotype: A much larger clone lies one base from this, so it may be a read error. The chain employs TRBV11-1 and TRBJ2-2; 7 nucleotides match TRBD2. This CDR3 has 15 residues. Germline CDR1 is SGHAT and CDR2 is FQDESV (reference sequence). The V and J ends lost 6 bases and 1 base, in that order; junction bases with no gene match: 5. In DNA form, the CDR3 reads TGTGCCAGCAGAATCATAGCGGGGAACACCGGGGAGCTGTTTTTT. This translates into CASRIIAGNTGELFF.

This clonotype was seen a few times. The V call is TRBV15, the J call TRBJ1-3; D gene uncertain. This CDR3 is 17 amino acids long. Looked up from germline, CDR1 is LNHNV and CDR2 is YYDKDF (reference sequence). The ends were cut back, 5 bases at V and 0 bases at J, with 17 bases in the middle. CDR3 bases: TGTGCCACCAGCTTAGATCTCCGGGGAAACTCTGGAAACACCATATATTTT. Residues: CATSLDLRGNSGNTIYF.

In the case of this clonotype: One junction end does not reproduce the germline sequence, and a read error may be involved. The rearrangement joins TRBV19 to TRBJ1-5, with D possibly being TRBD1 (5 bases). In germline, CDR1 is LNHDA, CDR2 SQIVND (reference sequence). This CDR3 has 14 amino acids. This CDR3 reads CAISIDPTDQPQHF. CDR3 coding DNA: TGTGCCATTAGTATAGATCCGACAGACCAGCCCCAGCATTTT.

The V call is TRBV20-1, the J call TRBJ1-6, with unresolved D. The CDR3 is made up of 17 amino acids. The ends were cut back, 2 bases at V and 4 bases at J, with 18 bases in the middle. Per germline, CDR1 DFQATT and CDR2 SNEGSKA (reference sequence). CDR3 residues: CSARFPLGETYNSPLHF. As DNA, the CDR3 is TGCAGTGCTAGATTCCCACTCGGTGAGACATATAATTCACCCCTCCACTTT.

The chain joins TRBV2 to TRBJ1-2; D might be TRBD1 (6 bases). Trimming removed 4 bases from V and 8 bases from J, with 17 bases in between. CDR1 is SNHLY, CDR2 FYNNEI, per germline. The CDR3 spans 14 residues. DNA for the CDR3: TGTGCCAGCAGTGGTGCGGGGGCGGGTCAGGGCTACACCTTC. It yields the protein CASSGAGAGQGYTF.

This chain connects TRBV6-1 to TRBJ2-5; tentatively, D is TRBD1 (6 bases). Trimming removed 5 bases at V and 2 bases at J, with 12 bases between. CDR1 and CDR2 from the germline V gene are MNHNS and SASEGT. The CDR3 has 14 amino acids. The CDR3 region is CASSYRERQETQYF. The CDR3 DNA sequence: TGTGCCAGCAGTTACAGGGAACGACAAGAGACCCAGTACTTC.

In its sample, this clonotype was seen many times. The chain couples TRBV12-3 or TRBV12-4 to TRBJ1-5, with unresolved D. CDR3 length: 11 residues. The V end was cut by 5 bases, the J end by 7 bases, with 6 bases between. Here the CDR3 DNA reads TGTGCCAGCAGTATAGGGCAGCCCCAGCATTTT. Translating it yields CASSIGQPQHF.

For this clonotype: A much larger clone differs by one base, so this may be a read error. The chain combines TRBV7-8 with TRBJ2-7; 7 bases agree with TRBD1. Germline trimming cut 3 bases from V and 5 bases from J; bases unmatched to any gene: 4. CDR3 length: 13 residues. Germline CDR1 SGHVS, CDR2 FQNEAQ. DNA of the CDR3: TGTGCCAGCAGCTTTAGACAGGGAAACGAGCAGTACTTC. The encoded protein is CASSFRQGNEQYF.

The rearrangement joins TRBV10-3 to TRBJ2-1, with 8 bases lining up with TRBD2. The CDR3 has 14 residues. V gave up 2 bases and J gave up 6 bases; unmatched junction bases: 3. CDR1 and CDR2 from the germline V gene are ENHRY and SYGVKD. CDR3 nucleotides: TGTGCCATCAGTGAGCGGGGGGGCCCCAATGAGCAGTTCTTC. Amino acid sequence: CAISERGGPNEQFF.

This clonotype was seen more than once but under ten times. The chain couples TRBV6-5 to TRBJ1-6; possibly TRBD1 for D (6 bases). Per the germline V gene, CDR1 is MNHEY and CDR2 is SVGAGI. Trimming left V 5 bases short and J 4 bases short, with 12 bases between. CDR3 length equals 15 residues. The CDR3 sequence: CASSRQEQYNSPLHF. The CDR3 DNA reads TGTGCCAGCAGTAGACAGGAGCAATATAATTCACCCCTCCACTTT.

The chain joins TRBV12-3 or TRBV12-4 to TRBJ2-6; 7 bases agree with TRBD2. The J segment lost 2 bases and the V segment lost 3 bases, leaving 7 bases of the junction unmatched. CDR3 length: 17 residues. In DNA form, the CDR3 reads TGTGCCAGCAGTTTTGCGGGGGTGTTTACTGGGGCCAACGTCCTGACTTTC. Translation: CASSFAGVFTGANVLTF.

This clonotype has just a few counts. The chain carries TRBV6-1 and TRBJ1-4, with D possibly matching TRBD1 (5 bases). From germline, CDR1 is MNHNS and CDR2 SASEGT. The CDR3 consists of 16 residues. Trimming left V 6 bases short and J 5 bases short, with 19 bases between. In DNA form, the CDR3 reads TGTGCCAGCAGCCCCCGGGACGGAAAATCGAATGAAAAACTGTTTTTT. This codes for CASSPRDGKSNEKLFF.

A single count supports this clonotype. This chain uses TRBV2 with TRBJ1-5; D gene ambiguous. Trimming took off 5 bases at V and 6 bases at J, with 17 bases between the two ends. The CDR3 loop spans 15 amino acids. Germline lookup yields CDR1 SNHLY and CDR2 FYNNEI. This CDR3 is CASSLRFGVRQPQHF. Written as DNA, the CDR3 is TGTGCCAGCAGTCTTCGGTTTGGTGTACGTCAGCCCCAGCATTTT.

The chain uses TRBV4-2 and TRBJ2-2; D unclear. Germline V gene lookup returns CDR1 LGHNA and CDR2 YNFKEQ. The CDR3 runs to 13 residues. Trimming shortened V by 3 bases and J by 9 bases, and 11 bases separated the two germline ends. This chain's CDR3 is CASSQGEVRELFF. CDR3 in DNA: TGTGCCAGCAGCCAGGGCGAAGTTAGGGAGCTGTTTTTT.

V gene TRBV19 combines with J gene TRBJ2-5; 13 nucleotides line up with TRBD2. V lost 3 bases to trimming and J lost 5 bases; unmatched junction nucleotides: 6. Germline V gene lookup returns CDR1 LNHDA and CDR2 SQIVND (reference sequence). The CDR3 runs 16 residues. CDR3: CASSIILAGGPETQYF. The CDR3 DNA sequence: TGTGCCAGTAGTATCATACTAGCGGGGGGGCCCGAGACCCAGTACTTC.

This chain links TRBV6-2 or TRBV6-3 with TRBJ2-2, with TRBD2 matching 7 bases. Trimming removed 3 bases from V and 7 bases from J; junction bases left unmatched: 8. The CDR3 runs to 15 residues. CDR1 and CDR2 (germline): MNHEY, SVGEGT. The CDR3 nucleotides are TGTGCCAGCAGTTATGATACCTGGGGGGGCGGGGAGCTGTTTTTT. It translates to CASSYDTWGGGELFF.

A note on this clonotype: One end of the junction does not line up with germline, which may come from a read error. The chain employs TRBV5-1 and TRBJ2-2, with D maybe TRBD2 (5 bases). This CDR3 spans 12 amino acids. Germline V gives CDR1 SGHRS, CDR2 YFSETQ. CDR3 protein: CASSLDTGELCF. The CDR3 DNA reads as TGCGCCAGCAGCTTGGACACCGGGGAGCTGTGTTTT.

This clonotype was found many times. V gene TRBV7-9 combines with J gene TRBJ2-7; 10 positions agree with TRBD1. From germline, CDR1 is SEHNR and CDR2 FQNEAQ (reference sequence). J lost 2 bases, V lost 6 bases, and 7 bases had no gene match. This CDR3 is 15 amino acids long. The CDR3 here is CASSSDRGQTYEQYF. DNA for the CDR3: TGTGCCAGCAGTTCAGACAGGGGGCAAACCTACGAGCAGTACTTC.

The chain is built from TRBV7-9 and TRBJ2-1; D gene uncertain. The germline CDR1 and CDR2 sequences are SEHNR and FQNEAQ (reference sequence). This CDR3 has 12 amino acids. Between the trimmed V and J ends, which lost 1 base and 8 bases, there was a span of 6 bases. CDR3 amino acids: CASSLVRDEQFF. CDR3 coding DNA: TGTGCCAGCAGCTTAGTTCGCGATGAGCAGTTCTTC.

This clonotype was observed many times. The chain recombines TRBV7-6 with TRBJ1-5; D might be TRBD1 (5 bases). The germline CDR1 and CDR2 sequences are SGHVS and FNYEAQ. Trimming pared 5 bases from V and 4 bases from J, leaving 21 bases between. This CDR3 spans 17 amino acids. Written as DNA, the CDR3 is TGTGCCAGCAGCCGTTTATCGGCCGCGGGGGTAAATCAGCCCCAGCATTTT. As protein: CASSRLSAAGVNQPQHF.

The J gene is TRBJ2-3, the V gene TRBV7-3, with TRBD1 matching 9 bases. This CDR3 comprises 15 residues. The V segment lost 8 bases and the J segment 4 bases; nucleotides outside the gene matches: 10. In germline, CDR1 is SGHTA, CDR2 FQGTGA. In DNA, the CDR3 is TGTGCCAGCCGTCAGGACAGGGGATTTTCAGATACGCAGTATTTT. It yields the protein CASRQDRGFSDTQYF.

CDR3 DNA sequence: TGTGCCAGCAGCTACGACAGGCTCCAGAACACTGAAGCTTTCTTT. Residues: CASSYDRLQNTEAFF. V gene TRBV5-4 combines with J gene TRBJ1-1; tentatively, D is TRBD1 (6 bases). V lost 3 bases and J lost 1, with 13 bases in between. Germline lookup yields CDR1 SGHNT and CDR2 YYREEE (reference sequence). The CDR3 has 15 residues.

This clonotype was seen a handful of times. V gene TRBV19 combines with J gene TRBJ2-5, with TRBD1 identical over 8 bases. Germline values: CDR1 LNHDA, CDR2 SQIVND (reference sequence). This CDR3 has 14 amino acids. V shed 5 bases, J shed 4 bases, and the junction held 6 bases outside the gene matches. The CDR3 is CASSPFTGGETQYF. In DNA, the CDR3 is TGTGCCAGTAGTCCGTTCACAGGGGGAGAGACCCAGTACTTC.

V is TRBV7-9 and J is TRBJ2-3; perhaps TRBD1 as D (5 bases). Trimming removed 0 bases from V and 0 bases from J, with 16 bases in between. In germline, CDR1 is SEHNR, CDR2 FQNEAQ (reference sequence). The CDR3 is 18 residues long. CDR3 DNA: TGTGCCAGCAGCTTAGCCTTTGGTTGGGGCCTAAGCACAGATACGCAGTATTTT. The encoded protein is CASSLAFGWGLSTDTQYF.

This clonotype was counted between two and nine times. V and J are TRBV25-1 and TRBJ2-1, with 7 bases aligning to TRBD1. Germline-derived CDR1 and CDR2 are MGHDK and SYGVNS. With 9 bases clipped from V and 0 bases from J, the junction kept 8 bases outside the gene matches. The CDR3 sequence is 15 residues long. The CDR3 nucleotides read TGTGCCAGTGTATCCAGGGGGAGCTCCTACAATGAGCAGTTCTTC. Translating it yields CASVSRGSSYNEQFF. The full variable domain, in which reference TRBV25-1 and TRBJ2-1 provide the parts outside the CDR3, is EADIYQTPRYLVIGTGKKITLECSQTMGHDKMYWYQQDPGMELHLIHYSYGVNSTEKGDLSSESTVSRIRTEHFPLTLESARPSHTSQYLCASVSRGSSYNEQFFGPGTRLTVL.

The chain recombines TRBV28 with TRBJ2-2; perhaps TRBD1 as D (6 bases). CDR3 size: 14 residues. Germline loops: CDR1 MDHEN, CDR2 SYDVKM. Trimming stripped 5 bases from V and 7 bases from J, with 14 bases between. CDR3 coding DNA: TGTGCCAGCAGTCTCGGACAGAAACACGGGGAGCTGTTTTTT. Translating gives CASSLGQKHGELFF.